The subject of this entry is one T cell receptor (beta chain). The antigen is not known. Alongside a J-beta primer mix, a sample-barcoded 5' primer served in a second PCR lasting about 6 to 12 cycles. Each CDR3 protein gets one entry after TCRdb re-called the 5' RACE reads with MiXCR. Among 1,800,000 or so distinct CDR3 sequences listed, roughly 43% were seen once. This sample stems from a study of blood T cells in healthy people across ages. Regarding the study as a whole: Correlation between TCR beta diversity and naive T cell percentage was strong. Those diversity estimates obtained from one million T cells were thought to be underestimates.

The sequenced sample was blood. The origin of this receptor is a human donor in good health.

The CDR3 reads CASSQEGLAGTYEQYF. CDR3 nucleotides: TGCGCCAGCAGCCAAGAGGGACTAGCGGGTACCTACGAGCAGTACTTC. This sequence joins TRBV4-1 and TRBJ2-7; 12 nucleotides match TRBD2. J lost 2 bases, V lost 0 bases, and 2 bases had no gene match. Germline CDR1 reads MGHRA; CDR2 reads YSYEKL. The CDR3 covers 16 residues.